This entry is about one T cell receptor (beta chain). Its specificity is unknown. The data were obtained in a study of CD8+CD57+ T cells in acquired aplastic anemia. In the study overall: About 10 million reads, on average, were obtained for CD4+ cells from healthy donors.

General observations from the study: CD8+ Simpson's diversity did not differ significantly between patients and controls. A set of 25 to 35 CD8+ CDR3 sequences was shared between patients and controls, and these sequences appeared highly expressed in patients.

V gave up 3 bases and J gave up 7 bases; unmatched junction bases: 4. Germline assignment: CDR1 LGHNA and CDR2 YSLEER. The CDR3 runs 15 residues. For CDR3 and TCR beta VDJ profiling, genomic DNA was the template used. Via MiXCR, TCRdb re-called the reads, giving one row per CDR3 protein. The table shows around 150,000 distinct CDR3 sequences, with 35% to 55% occurring only once. This sequence originates from a human donor in good health. Sequencing used sorted CD4+, CD8+, or CD8+CD57+ T cells (not recorded which) from PBMCs. The rearrangement uses TRBV4-3 and TRBJ1-6; 9 bases are shared with TRBD1. CDR3 nucleotide sequence: TGCGCCAGCAGCCACCCCGGGACAGGGAATTCACCCCTCCACTTT. Protein sequence: CASSHPGTGNSPLHF.